The 5 T cell receptor beta chains presented below share a single source sample, sequenced in a study of CD8 T cells in ankylosing spondylitis (dated by TCRdb to 2015 to 2018). Receptor libraries were prepared by 5' RACE. Instrument on record: Illumina HiSeq 2500. The public sequencing data were trimmed at Q25 with fastp and processed into clonotypes with MiXCR by TCRdb, which kept only in-frame beta chains. Each CDR3 protein gets just one entry, which takes the most common genes and DNA from the rows behind it. Within this sample are about 110,000 distinct CDR3 sequences, with 24% of them counted one time only. Of the sample, 9% to 15% is held by the ten largest clones. The material sequenced was synovial fluid, either unsorted or a sorted T cell fraction (not recorded which). The receptors derive from a male donor with ankylosing spondylitis.

This sequence joins TRBV5-1 and TRBJ1-2, with a possible D match to TRBD1 (5 bases). CDR3 length equals 13 residues. Trimming stripped 4 bases from V and 9 bases from J, with 16 bases between. CDR1 and CDR2 (germline): SGHRS, YFSETQ. The CDR3 DNA reads TGCGCCAGCAGCCCTATGGGGCAGTCGAGCTACACCTTC. Its protein product is CASSPMGQSSYTF.

The sample holds a few counts of this clonotype. This rearrangement joins TRBV5-5 to TRBJ2-7, with TRBD1 identical over 9 bases. There are 14 residues in the CDR3. Germline V CDR1 and CDR2: SGHKS, YYEKEE (reference sequence). V shed 0 bases and J 3 bases; nucleotides not matched to a gene: 1. This CDR3 is CASSLEDRGYEQYF. The CDR3 DNA is TGTGCCAGCAGCTTGGAGGACAGGGGCTACGAGCAGTACTTC.

The V call is TRBV10-3, the J call TRBJ2-1, with D possibly matching TRBD2 (6 bases). Per the germline V gene, CDR1 is ENHRY and CDR2 is SYGVKD. Trimming cost V 10 bases and J 3 bases, with 10 bases left between them. The CDR3 is 12 amino acids. Here the CDR3 DNA reads TGTGCCACTAGCGAAGACTACAATGAGCAGTTCTTC. Its translation is CATSEDYNEQFF.

The chain recombines TRBV6-2 or TRBV6-3 with TRBJ2-7, with D possibly TRBD2 on 6 matching bases. The CDR3 has 12 residues. The V end lost 2 bases, the J end lost 5 bases, and 7 bases lay between the germline ends. The germline V gene has CDR1 MNHEY and CDR2 SVGEGT. The CDR3 sequence: CASSYGGNEQYF. The CDR3 region has the DNA TGTGCCAGCAGTTACGGGGGGAACGAGCAGTACTTC.

This clonotype was picked up many times. The chain couples TRBV7-7 to TRBJ2-2, with TRBD2 matching 13 bases. The germline V gene has CDR1 SSHAT and CDR2 FNYEAQ (reference sequence). This CDR3 has 16 residues. V dropped 6 bases and J dropped 5; count of bases not matched to a gene: 6. In DNA, the CDR3 is TGTGCCAGCAGTCCAGGACTAGCGGGAGTGACCGGGGAGCTGTTTTTT. Residues: CASSPGLAGVTGELFF. Using reference TRBV7-7 and TRBJ2-2 for the parts outside the CDR3, the full variable domain is GAGVSQSPRYKVTKRGQDVTLRCDPISSHATLYWYQQALGQGPEFLTYFNYEAQPDKSGLPSDRFSAERPEGSISTLTIQRTEQRDSAMYRCASSPGLAGVTGELFFGEGSRLTVL.